This T cell receptor beta chain emerged from a study of cytomegalovirus exposure and HLA in healthy donors. Background on the study: A prior study identified 110 million or so unique TCR beta sequences from roughly 170 million T cells. Findings and caveats of the study: Later, an analysis showed that TCR beta chains associated with HLA were more clonally expanded than others that were equally common.

Concerning this clone itself: Its antigen remains unknown.

This CDR3 spans 16 amino acids. CDR1 is SNHLY, CDR2 FYNNEI, per germline. Trimming stripped 8 bases from V and 0 bases from J, with 18 bases between. The PCR used 60 Vbeta and 13 Jbeta primers. Original analysis: Roughly 11 million shared chains were among tens of millions of unique TCR beta chains counted in a later analysis. Here immunoSEQ multiplex PCR was the method, and the copy in TCRdb shows in-frame clones only, minus some. D and trimming come from the DNA, and the V and J calls and clone size come from that table. The profile covers about 160,000 clones, with more than 80% appearing a single time and under 15% taken by the ten largest.

The rearrangement uses TRBV2 and TRBJ2-3, with D perhaps TRBD1 (6 bases). This TCR was recovered from a woman in her forties or fifties in good health and CMV-seronegative. The sequencing sample was made of PBMCs. Here the CDR3 reads CASLPLRDTSTDTQYF. Written as DNA, the CDR3 is TGTGCCAGCCTGCCCCTAAGGGACACTAGCACAGATACGCAGTATTTT.